These 11 T cell receptor beta chains were sequenced from one sample in a study of regulatory T cells in long-lasting Graves disease. To make TCR beta libraries, researchers used iRepertoire HTBI primers and Arm-PCR of CDR3 regions. Each CDR3 protein gets one entry after TCRdb re-called the multiplex PCR reads with MiXCR. The sample includes over 300,000 distinct CDR3 sequences, roughly a sixth seen only once; the top ten take about 24%. The time point is: newly diagnosed GD, antithyroid drugs for less than 3 months. Following extraction of RNA from PBMCs, that RNA was used to make the TCR library. Source: peripheral blood mononuclear cells (PBMCs), taken at new diagnosis, from a patient treated with antithyroid drugs. These receptors were taken from a female donor with Graves disease.

Points on this clonotype: With a much larger clone just one base away, this may be a read error. The J gene is TRBJ2-5, the V gene TRBV5-1, with D tentatively TRBD2 (6 bases). V was shortened by 2 bases and J by 7 bases, with 15 bases between the two germline ends. The CDR3 has 14 residues. Germline CDR1 is SGHRS and CDR2 is YFSETQ. The CDR3 region has the DNA TGCGCCAGCAGCTTAATAGCGGCCAAAGGGACCCAGTACTTC. Translating it yields CASSLIAAKGTQYF.

This clonotype was counted many times. The chain combines TRBV2 with TRBJ1-2, with 12 bases that match TRBD1. Germline CDR1 and CDR2: SNHLY and FYNNEI. CDR3 size: 15 residues. V lost 2 bases, J lost 6 bases, and 4 bases stayed unmatched. CDR3 in DNA: TGTGCCAGCAGTGAATCGGGACAGGGGGCAAATGGCTACACCTTC. This gives the protein CASSESGQGANGYTF.

The CDR3 DNA reads TGTGCCTGGAGTCCTTCGACAGACAGATTCACCGGGGAGCTGTTTTTT. Translated, it gives CAWSPSTDRFTGELFF. The chain links TRBV30 to TRBJ2-2; possible D gene TRBD1, 5 bases. Germline V CDR1 and CDR2: GTSNPN, SVGIG (reference sequence). There are 16 residues in the CDR3. Trimming took off 2 bases at V and 4 bases at J, with 17 bases between the two ends.

This clonotype was picked up many times. The chain uses TRBV6-1 and TRBJ2-1; no clear D. Per the germline V gene, CDR1 is MNHNS and CDR2 is SASEGT. V gave up 7 bases and J gave up 4 bases, with 20 bases separating them. This CDR3 region has 16 residues. The CDR3 protein is CASTLPRVGKYNEQFF. CDR3 bases: TGTGCCAGCACTCTGCCGAGAGTGGGGAAATACAATGAGCAGTTCTTC.

At least ten counts were recorded for this clonotype. CDR3 bases: TGCAGTGCTAGAGATTTGGGAGGGATCGAGGGCCAAGAGACCCAGTACTTC. It translates to CSARDLGGIEGQETQYF. This sequence joins TRBV20-1 and TRBJ2-5; 7 bases agree with TRBD2. The germline gives CDR1 DFQATT, CDR2 SNEGSKA (reference sequence). V shed 0 bases, J shed 1 base, and the junction held 11 bases outside the gene matches. The length of the CDR3 is 17 residues.

This clonotype was picked up many times. The chain has TRBV20-1 and TRBJ2-1; 10 nucleotides line up with TRBD2. This CDR3 region has 15 residues. Germline loops: CDR1 DFQATT, CDR2 SNEGSKA (reference sequence). With 1 base clipped from V and 3 bases from J, the junction kept 3 bases outside the gene matches. CDR3 nucleotide sequence: TGCAGTGCTAGAGGGACTAGCGGTGACTACAATGAGCAGTTCTTC. It specifies CSARGTSGDYNEQFF.

In its sample, this clonotype was seen many times. CDR3 in amino acids: CASIHQTGLGGPNEKLFF. As DNA, the CDR3 is TGTGCCAGCATCCACCAGACAGGCTTGGGCGGACCAAATGAAAAACTGTTTTTT. The chain employs TRBV7-9 and TRBJ1-4; weak D call: TRBD1 (6 bases). Germline CDR1 is SEHNR and CDR2 is FQNEAQ (reference sequence). The CDR3 has 18 residues. V lost 7 bases to trimming and J lost 5 bases, with 26 bases between them. Full variable domain (remainder filled in from reference TRBV7-9 and TRBJ1-4): DTGVSQNPRHKITKRGQNVTFRCDPISEHNRLYWYRQTLGQGPEFLTYFQNEAQLEKSRLLSDRFSAERPKGSFSTLEIQRTEQGDSAMYLCASIHQTGLGGPNEKLFFGSGTQLSVL.

This clonotype was observed many times. The gene calls are TRBV6-1 and TRBJ1-6; no clear D. The V and J ends lost 5 bases and 7 bases respectively, with 12 bases between them. This CDR3 spans 14 amino acids. Germline V gene lookup returns CDR1 MNHNS and CDR2 SASEGT. CDR3 sequence: CASSTPLPNSPLHF. The CDR3 DNA reads TGTGCCAGCAGTACCCCGTTGCCCAATTCACCCCTCCACTTT.

The chain couples TRBV19 to TRBJ2-1, with D unresolved. Germline loops: CDR1 LNHDA, CDR2 SQIVND (reference sequence). The CDR3 has 16 amino acids. Trimming took off 5 bases at V and 4 bases at J, with 18 bases between the two ends. CDR3 nucleotides: TGTGCCAGTAGTTCGCTAGAGACTCTATTATACAATGAGCAGTTCTTC. Residues: CASSSLETLLYNEQFF.

This clonotype appeared many times. This chain uses TRBV6-1 with TRBJ2-3; D might be TRBD1 (6 bases). The V end lost 6 bases, the J end lost 2 bases, and 24 bases lay between the germline ends. The CDR3 is made up of 18 amino acids. The germline V gene encodes CDR1 MNHNS and CDR2 SASEGT. The CDR3 region is CASRDPGQNPGDTDTQYF. Written as DNA, the CDR3 is TGTGCCAGCAGAGATCCGGGACAAAATCCCGGGGACACAGATACGCAGTATTTT.

This clonotype was observed many times. The genes are TRBV28 and TRBJ2-1, with 7 bases aligning to TRBD2. The CDR3 totals 18 residues. J was trimmed by 9 bases and V by 6 bases; bases with no gene match: 23. Germline CDR1 reads MDHEN; CDR2 reads SYDVKM. The CDR3 DNA reads as TGTGCCAGCAGGCCACCTTCCGGACTCGCGGCTCCGGGGGGTGAGCAGTTCTTC. The encoded protein is CASRPPSGLAAPGGEQFF.